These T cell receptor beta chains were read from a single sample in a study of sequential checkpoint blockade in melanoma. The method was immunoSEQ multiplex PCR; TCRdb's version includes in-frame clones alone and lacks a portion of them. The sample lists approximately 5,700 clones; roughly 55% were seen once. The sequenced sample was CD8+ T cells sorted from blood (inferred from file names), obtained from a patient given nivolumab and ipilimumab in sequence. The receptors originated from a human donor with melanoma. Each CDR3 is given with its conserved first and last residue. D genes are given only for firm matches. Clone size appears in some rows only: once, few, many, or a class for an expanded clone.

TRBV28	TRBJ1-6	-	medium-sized	TGTGCCAGCACCCGAGGCCGCGGGAATAATTCACCCCTCCACTTT	CASTRGRGNNSPLHF
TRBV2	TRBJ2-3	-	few	TGTGCCAGCAGTGAAGCCGTCCCCTCCGGGGAGACAGATACGCAGTATTTT	CASSEAVPSGETDTQYF
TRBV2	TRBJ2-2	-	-	TGTGCCAGCAGTGAAGTTGGGCGGGTGTCTACCGGGGAGCTGTTTTTT	CASSEVGRVSTGELFF
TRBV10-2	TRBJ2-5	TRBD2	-	TGCGCCAGCAGACTAGCGGGGCAAGAGACCCAGTACTTC	CASRLAGQETQYF
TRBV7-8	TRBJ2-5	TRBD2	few	TGTGCCACATGGGGGACTAGCGGGGGGGCTCTACGAGAGACCCAGTACTTC	CATWGTSGGALRETQYF
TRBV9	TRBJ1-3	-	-	TGTGCCAGCAGCGATTCCAGGGGTAGCTCTGGAAACACCATATATTTT	CASSDSRGSSGNTIYF
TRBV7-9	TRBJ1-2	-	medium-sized	TGTGCCAGCAGCCCCTCGTCGGGTCAGCATGGCTACACCTTC	CASSPSSGQHGYTF
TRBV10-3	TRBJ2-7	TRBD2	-	TGTGCCATCAGTTCCGGGGGGGCGCAGAGATCCTACGAGCAGTACTTC	CAISSGGAQRSYEQYF
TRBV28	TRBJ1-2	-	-	TGTGCCAGCTCCCCCTATCGTCAGGACTGGGGCTACACCTTC	CASSPYRQDWGYTF
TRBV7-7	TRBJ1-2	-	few	TGTGCCAGCAGTGATAACCAAGTTCGGAGCGTCGACTATGGCTACACCTTC	CASSDNQVRSVDYGYTF
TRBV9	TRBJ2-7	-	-	TGTGCCAGCAGCGTAACACCCACCTACGAGCAGTACTTC	CASSVTPTYEQYF
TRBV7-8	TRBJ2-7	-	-	TGTGCCAGCAGCTTGGGACGGCGGGGCAGCTCCTACGAGCAGTACTTC	CASSLGRRGSSYEQYF
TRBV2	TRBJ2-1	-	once	TGTGCCAGCACTGGGGAGGCGGGCAGCTCCTACAATGAGCAGTTCTTC	CASTGEAGSSYNEQFF
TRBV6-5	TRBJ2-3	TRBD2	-	TGTGCCAGCAGTCTGACTAGCGGGGGTGCAGATACGCAGTATTTT	CASSLTSGGADTQYF
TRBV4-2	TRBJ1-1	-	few	TGTGCCAGCTCGGAGGCCGGTGGATGGACTGAAGCTTTCTTT	CASSEAGGWTEAFF
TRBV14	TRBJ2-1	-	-	TGTGCCAGCAGCCAAACAGAGGGTTTACGTGAGCAGTTCTTC	CASSQTEGLREQFF
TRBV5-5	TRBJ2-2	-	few	TGCGCCAGCAGCCCCGGACTGGGAAGAAACACCGGGGAGCTGTTTTTT	CASSPGLGRNTGELFF
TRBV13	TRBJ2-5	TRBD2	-	TGTGCCAGCAGCTCCCGGGCAGGTAGCGGGGGGGCTGAGACCCAGTACTTC	CASSSRAGSGGAETQYF
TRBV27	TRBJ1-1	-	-	TGTGCCAGCAGTTTATCGGGAGCCTTGAACACTGAAGCTTTCTTT	CASSLSGALNTEAFF
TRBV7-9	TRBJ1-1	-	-	TGTGCCAGCAGCTTCAGGGAAGCTTTCTTT	CASSFREAFF
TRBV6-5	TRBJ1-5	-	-	TGTGCCAGCAGTCCTTCCCAGGGCCAGCCCCAGCATTTT	CASSPSQGQPQHF
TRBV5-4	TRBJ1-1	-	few	TGTGCCAGCAGCCAGGCCCGACAGCAAATGAACACTGAAGCTTTCTTT	CASSQARQQMNTEAFF
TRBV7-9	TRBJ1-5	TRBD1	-	TGTGCCAGCAGCACAGGGGCTATTCAGCCCCAGCATTTT	CASSTGAIQPQHF
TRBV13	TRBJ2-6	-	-	TGTGCCAGCAGCTTTTACGCGAACTCTGGGGCCAACGTCCTGACTTTC	CASSFYANSGANVLTF
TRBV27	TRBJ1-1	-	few	TGTGCCAGCAGCCAGGGCAGCACTGAAGCTTTCTTT	CASSQGSTEAFF
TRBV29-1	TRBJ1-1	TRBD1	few	TGCAGCGTCAAGGGACAGACCCTGAACACTGAAGCTTTCTTT	CSVKGQTLNTEAFF
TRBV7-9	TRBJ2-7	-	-	TGTGCCAGCAGCCAAGAGGATCGCTACGTGGAGCAGTACTTC	CASSQEDRYVEQYF
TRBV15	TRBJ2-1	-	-	TGTGCCACCAGCAAAGACATTGGGGGGTACAATGAGCAGTTCTTC	CATSKDIGGYNEQFF
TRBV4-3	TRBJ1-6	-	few	TGCGCCAGCAGCCAAGACGGCCCGGGGGTAAATTCACCCCTCCACTTT	CASSQDGPGVNSPLHF
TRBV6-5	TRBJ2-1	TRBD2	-	TGTGCCAGCAGTTCAGCGGGGGGATACAATGAGCAGTTCTTC	CASSSAGGYNEQFF
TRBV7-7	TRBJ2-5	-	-	TGTGCTAGCGGACCCTCGGAGGCGGAGACCCAGTACTTC	CASGPSEAETQYF
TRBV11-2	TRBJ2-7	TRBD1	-	TGTGCCAGCAGCTACGGGACAGGGGAAGGCTACGAGCAGTACTTC	CASSYGTGEGYEQYF
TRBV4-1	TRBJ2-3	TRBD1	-	TGCGCCAGCAGCCTACGGACAGGCAGCACAGATACGCAGTATTTT	CASSLRTGSTDTQYF
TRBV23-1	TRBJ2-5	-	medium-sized	TGCGCCAGCCATTACCCCCCCCTCAGACAGGCCCCGGGGGAGACCCAGTACTTC	CASHYPPLRQAPGETQYF
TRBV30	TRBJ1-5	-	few	TGTGCCGGGGGGGGTGAGGGGGGCAATCAGCCCCAGCATTTT	CAGGGEGGNQPQHF
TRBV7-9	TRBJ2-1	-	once	TGTGCCAGCAGCTTAGGAGCAGGAGGGCTCAATGAGCAGTTCTTC	CASSLGAGGLNEQFF
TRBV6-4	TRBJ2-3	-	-	TGTGCCAGCAGTGACTCGAGCCCCGGGGATACGCAGTATTTT	CASSDSSPGDTQYF
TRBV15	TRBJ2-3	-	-	TGTGCCACCAGCAGGGACTTCACAGATACGCAGTATTTT	CATSRDFTDTQYF
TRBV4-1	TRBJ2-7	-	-	TGCGCCAGCAGCCAAGGGGACACCTACGAGCAGTACTTC	CASSQGDTYEQYF
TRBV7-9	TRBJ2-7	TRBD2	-	TGTGCCAGCAGCCCTCCGGGAGGGAGATTTTACGAGCAGTACTTC	CASSPPGGRFYEQYF
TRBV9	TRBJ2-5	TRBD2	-	TGTGCCAGCAGTGACGGGGTAGCGGGGGAGGAGACCCAGTACTTC	CASSDGVAGEETQYF
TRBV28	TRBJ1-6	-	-	TGTGCCAGCGGACCCTTTTACAGGGTTAAAGGGGGTTCACCCCTCCACTTT	CASGPFYRVKGGSPLHF
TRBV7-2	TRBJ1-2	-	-	TGTGCCAGCAGCTTTGAGCAGGGGCCTAACTATGGCTACACCTTC	CASSFEQGPNYGYTF
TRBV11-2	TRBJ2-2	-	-	TGTGCCAGCAGCTTATTTGCGGGGTCTAGAACCGGGGAGCTGTTTTTT	CASSLFAGSRTGELFF
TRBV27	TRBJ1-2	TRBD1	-	TGTGCCAGCAGTTTCTCTGGGGACAGGGGGCGCGGATACACCTTC	CASSFSGDRGRGYTF
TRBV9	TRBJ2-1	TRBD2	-	TGTGCCAGCAGCGTAGAAAGCGGGGCTTACAATGAGCAGTTCTTC	CASSVESGAYNEQFF
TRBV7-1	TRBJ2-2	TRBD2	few	TGTGCCAGCAGCCCCCCCGTGGGGGGAGGGAGGACCGGGGAGCTGTTTTTT	CASSPPVGGGRTGELFF
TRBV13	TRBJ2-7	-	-	TGTGCCAGCAGCTCCGACGACGGAGCGCGCTACGAGCAGTACTTC	CASSSDDGARYEQYF